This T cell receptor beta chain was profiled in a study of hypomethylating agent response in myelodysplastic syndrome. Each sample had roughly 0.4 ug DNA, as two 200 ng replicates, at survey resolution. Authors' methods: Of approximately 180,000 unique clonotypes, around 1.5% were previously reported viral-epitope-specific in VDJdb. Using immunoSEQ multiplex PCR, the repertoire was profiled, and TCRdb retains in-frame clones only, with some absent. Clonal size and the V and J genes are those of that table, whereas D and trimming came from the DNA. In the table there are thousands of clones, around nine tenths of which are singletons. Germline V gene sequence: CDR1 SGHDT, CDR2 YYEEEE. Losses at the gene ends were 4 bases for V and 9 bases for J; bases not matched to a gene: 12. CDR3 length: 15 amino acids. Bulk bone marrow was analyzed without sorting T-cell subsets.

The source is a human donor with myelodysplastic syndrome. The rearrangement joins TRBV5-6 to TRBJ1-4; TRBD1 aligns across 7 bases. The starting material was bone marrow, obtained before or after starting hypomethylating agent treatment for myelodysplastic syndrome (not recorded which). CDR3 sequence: CASSQSTGQVKKLFF. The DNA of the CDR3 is TGTGCCAGCAGCCAGTCGACAGGGCAGGTGAAAAAACTGTTTTTT.